The clone carrying this T cell receptor beta chain came up many times. Its antigen is not identified. These data belong to a study of T cells in Graves' hyperthyroidism and ophthalmopathy. Points from the study as a whole: A model of 13 V-J pairs discriminated ophthalmopathy from stable hyperthyroidism.

Researchers took RNA transcripts and amplified the TCR beta CDR3 regions from them. HTBI primers were the set used in a first-round RT-PCR of the TCR CDR3. TCRdb redid the calling of the multiplex PCR reads with MiXCR, one entry per CDR3 protein. The sample lists some 760,000 distinct CDR3 sequences, roughly 15% occurring once. The sequenced sample consisted of blood. The source is a woman aged 18-29 years with Graves' hyperthyroidism.

Here the CDR3 reads CASSRQGVRTRNTEAFF. The CDR3 DNA sequence: TGTGCCAGCAGTAGACAGGGGGTCAGGACGCGGAACACTGAAGCTTTCTTT. J is TRBJ1-1 and V is TRBV28; TRBD1 aligns across 9 bases. V was pared by 5 bases and J by 1 base, with 11 bases of the junction left unmatched. CDR3 length: 17 amino acids. Germline CDR1 is MDHEN and CDR2 is SYDVKM. The full variable domain, rest sourced from reference TRBV28 and TRBJ1-1, is DVKVTQSSRYLVKRTGEKVFLECVQDMDHENMFWYRQDPGLGLRLIYFSYDVKMKEKGDIPEGYSVSREKKERFSLILESASTNQTSMYLCASSRQGVRTRNTEAFFGQGTRLTVV.